This record covers a single T cell receptor (beta chain). Assay used: immunoSEQ multiplex PCR; TCRdb lists only in-frame clones, some missing. The sample records about 160,000 clones, 79% being singletons. The sample is drawn from a study of blood T cell repertoires in COVID-19. Across the whole study: Sites in the United States, Italy and Spain provided acute and convalescent COVID-19 samples.

The CDR3 has 18 amino acids. Germline V gene data show CDR1 as MNHEY and CDR2 as SMNVEV (reference sequence). V dropped 2 bases and J dropped 7; count of bases not matched to a gene: 16. The chain joins TRBV27 to TRBJ2-1; TRBD1 matches 8 bases. The TCR originated in a woman aged 60-75 years with COVID-19, enrolled during active disease. Material for sequencing was peripheral blood. CDR3 loop: CASSLERSRTGRMNEQFF. The CDR3 coding sequence is TGTGCCAGCAGTTTAGAGAGATCTAGGACAGGGAGAATGAATGAGCAGTTCTTC.